Here is one T cell receptor (beta chain) with its context. Its antigen remains unidentified. Genomic DNA templated the TCR beta VDJ and CDR3 profiling. TCRdb re-derived calls from the reads in MiXCR, one entry per CDR3 protein. Of under 200,000 distinct CDR3 sequences listed, less than 60% were seen once; the top ten hold roughly 2%. These data originate in a study of CD8+CD57+ T cells in acquired aplastic anemia. Across the study: 3.2 ug was the average amount of DNA from sorted CD4+ and CD8+ cells. Notes on the study in general: Between patients and controls, twenty-nine CD8+ CDR3 sequences were found in common.

Germline CDR1 is SNHLY and CDR2 is FYNNEI. The ends were cut back, 3 bases at V and 5 bases at J, with 13 bases in the middle. The CDR3 consists of 14 residues. In patients chosen for sequencing, flow cytometry had shown CD8+CD57+ cell expansion. As a group, the patients uniformly had severe acquired aplastic anemia. The chain couples TRBV2 to TRBJ1-1; no reliable D call. The source is a human donor with aplastic anemia. The sequenced sample was sorted CD4+, CD8+, or CD8+CD57+ T cells (not recorded which) from PBMCs. CDR3 DNA sequence: TGTGCCAGCAGTGACAGTCCTTCGCGGACTGAAGCTTTCTTT. Protein: CASSDSPSRTEAFF.